These 20 T cell receptor beta chains came from one sample sequenced in a study of response to subunit inactivated influenza vaccine (dated by TCRdb to about 2018). The library was obtained by RT-PCR. The data were produced on an Illumina HiSeq 2500. The public sequencing data were trimmed at Q25 with fastp and processed into clonotypes with MiXCR by TCRdb, which kept only in-frame beta chains. Rows with a matching CDR3 protein are joined into one entry that keeps the most common DNA and genes. The sample profile shows 550,000 to 600,000 distinct CDR3 sequences; about 11% of them were found once. The ten largest clones take up approximately 10% of the sample. The sample was PBMCs from blood, taken on the day of vaccination. Receptors were obtained from a man between 50 and 59 years old who received an inactivated influenza vaccine. Donor details come from another sample of the same person, matched by shared clones.

This clonotype turned up a few times. The CDR3 DNA follows: TGCGCCAGCAGCATGGGGTACAACACCGGGGAGCTGTTTTTT. Amino acid sequence: CASSMGYNTGELFF. The chain links TRBV5-1 to TRBJ2-2; no clear D. Germline V CDR1 and CDR2: SGHRS, YFSETQ. V lost 4 bases and J 2 bases, leaving 9 bases between the germline ends. The length of the CDR3 is 14 residues.

The J gene is TRBJ2-7, the V gene TRBV5-5; no clear D gene. Germline V gene data show CDR1 as SGHKS and CDR2 as YYEKEE (reference sequence). The CDR3 extends over 16 amino acids. V was trimmed by 0 bases and J by 1 base, leaving 14 bases between them. DNA for the CDR3: TGTGCCAGCAGCTTGGGTCTTTTAGCTGGGTCCTACGAGCAGTACTTC. Protein sequence: CASSLGLLAGSYEQYF. The full variable domain, in which reference TRBV5-5 and TRBJ2-7 provide the parts outside the CDR3, is DAGVTQSPTHLIKTRGQQVTLRCSPISGHKSVSWYQQVLGQGPQFIFQYYEKEERGRGNFPDRFSARQFPNYSSELNVNALLLGDSALYLCASSLGLLAGSYEQYFGPGTRLTVT.

There are a few counts of this clonotype. The chain links TRBV28 to TRBJ2-3; 8 bases map to TRBD1. With V trimmed by 1 base and J by 10 bases, 25 bases remained unmatched. From germline, CDR1 is MDHEN and CDR2 SYDVKM. The CDR3 is made up of 20 amino acids. The CDR3 DNA reads TGTGCCAGCAGTTTATTTTCCGGACAGGGCAGTACGGGGTTCGATAATTCGCAGTATTTT. It encodes CASSLFSGQGSTGFDNSQYF.

This clonotype came up a few times. The rearrangement joins TRBV15 to TRBJ1-4; tentative D call: TRBD1 (5 bases). V gave up 6 bases and J gave up 4 bases, with 15 bases separating them. CDR1 and CDR2 from the germline V gene are LNHNV and YYDKDF (reference sequence). The CDR3 has 15 residues. This CDR3 reads CATRGETVFNEKLFF. The CDR3 DNA sequence: TGTGCCACCAGGGGGGAGACGGTCTTTAATGAAAAACTGTTTTTT.

The chain employs TRBV20-1 and TRBJ1-6; D is unclear. The CDR3 covers 15 residues. Per the germline V gene, CDR1 is DFQATT and CDR2 is SNEGSKA (reference sequence). The V end was cut by 0 bases, the J end by 8 bases, with 14 bases between. The CDR3 DNA follows: TGCAGTGCTAGAGATGGCTCCGTCGAATATTCACCCCTCCACTTT. Its translation is CSARDGSVEYSPLHF.

The V gene is TRBV27, the J gene TRBJ2-3, with no clear D. Trimming took off 2 bases at V and 4 bases at J, with 13 bases between the two ends. Germline CDR1 reads MNHEY; CDR2 reads SMNVEV (reference sequence). The CDR3 sequence is 15 residues long. This CDR3 reads CASSLRKKSSDTQYF. The CDR3 DNA follows: TGTGCCAGCAGTTTAAGGAAGAAGTCCTCAGATACGCAGTATTTT.

This chain connects TRBV7-2 to TRBJ2-1; no clear D gene. CDR1 is SGHTA, CDR2 FQGNSA, per germline. V gave up 5 bases and J gave up 5 bases, with 13 bases separating them. This CDR3 contains 14 residues. In nucleotides, the CDR3 is TGTGCCAGCAGCCCTACATCTAATCACAATGAGCAGTTCTTC. Translated: CASSPTSNHNEQFF. Using reference TRBV7-2 and TRBJ2-1 for the parts outside the CDR3, the full variable domain is GAGVSQSPSNKVTEKGKDVELRCDPISGHTALYWYRQSLGQGLEFLIYFQGNSAPDKSGLPSDRFSAERTGGSVSTLTIQRTQQEDSAVYLCASSPTSNHNEQFFGPGTRLTVL.

Here the CDR3 reads CSVGTGSIRTQYF. For the CDR3, the DNA is TGCAGCGTGGGGACAGGGTCAATTCGTACCCAGTACTTC. The chain recombines TRBV29-1 with TRBJ2-5, with TRBD1 identical over 9 bases. V was clipped by 6 bases and J by 8 bases; unmatched bases: 10. The CDR3 spans 13 residues. CDR1 and CDR2 (germline): SQVTM, ANQGSEA.

The chain recombines TRBV20-1 with TRBJ2-1; 10 positions agree with TRBD2. V was clipped by 5 bases and J by 5 bases; unmatched bases: 6. Germline CDR1 and CDR2: DFQATT and SNEGSKA (reference sequence). CDR3 length equals 14 residues. CDR3 protein: CSASSGRANNEQFF. For the CDR3, the DNA is TGCAGTGCTTCGAGCGGGAGGGCCAACAATGAGCAGTTCTTC.

The gene calls are TRBV5-5 and TRBJ2-2, with D unclear. Germline CDR1 reads SGHKS; CDR2 reads YYEKEE (reference sequence). There are 16 residues in the CDR3. The ends were cut back, 3 bases at V and 1 base at J, with 13 bases in the middle. The CDR3 spells CASSSQTPWNTGELFF. Here the CDR3 DNA reads TGTGCCAGCAGCTCCCAGACCCCTTGGAACACCGGGGAGCTGTTTTTT.

The chain has TRBV4-2 and TRBJ1-5; the match to TRBD1 covers 7 bases. The V gene end was trimmed by 1 base and the J gene end by 2 bases; junction bases not matched to a gene: 2. The CDR3 totals 15 residues. The germline CDR1 and CDR2 sequences are LGHNA and YNFKEQ. CDR3 protein: CASSQATGGNQPQHF. CDR3 bases: TGTGCCAGCAGCCAAGCAACAGGGGGCAATCAGCCCCAGCATTTT.

This clonotype was observed many times. This chain uses TRBV28 with TRBJ1-4; TRBD1 agrees at 7 bases. J gave up 3 bases and V 2 bases, and 6 bases lay outside the gene matches. The CDR3 has 16 amino acids. Per the germline V gene, CDR1 is MDHEN and CDR2 is SYDVKM. The CDR3 nucleotides are TGTGCCAGCAGTTTAACGAACAGGGGATCTAATGAAAAACTGTTTTTT. Encoded protein: CASSLTNRGSNEKLFF.

V is TRBV6-1 and J is TRBJ1-1, with TRBD1 matching 7 bases. Germline CDR1 reads MNHNS; CDR2 reads SASEGT. After removal of 6 bases from V and 6 bases from J, the junction contained 7 bases not matched to a gene. This CDR3 region has 13 residues. Here the CDR3 DNA reads TGTGCCAGCAGCCCGGGACAGCCCGCTGAAGCTTTCTTT. Its translation is CASSPGQPAEAFF.

This clonotype was found a few times. The CDR3 nucleotides read TGCAGTGCTCGTCAGCCCTTAGCCAAAAACATTCAGTACTTC. Protein sequence: CSARQPLAKNIQYF. The rearrangement joins TRBV20-1 to TRBJ2-4, with D unclear. The CDR3 has 14 amino acids. CDR1 DFQATT and CDR2 SNEGSKA come from the germline V gene (reference sequence). With 5 bases removed from V and 0 bases from J, the gap between germline ends came to 11 bases.

In its sample, this clonotype was seen a few times. The gene calls are TRBV20-1 and TRBJ1-2; weak D call: TRBD1 (5 bases). Germline-derived CDR1 and CDR2 are DFQATT and SNEGSKA (reference sequence). The V end was cut by 1 base, the J end by 3 bases, with 9 bases between. CDR3 length equals 13 residues. The DNA of the CDR3 is TGCAGTGCTAGAGGCTGGGGGGACTATGGCTACACCTTC. Encoded protein: CSARGWGDYGYTF.

The chain carries TRBV20-1 and TRBJ2-7; D might be TRBD1 or TRBD2, each matching 5 bases. Germline CDR1 and CDR2: DFQATT and SNEGSKA (reference sequence). The length of the CDR3 is 14 residues. Trimming removed 1 base at V and 4 bases at J, with 14 bases between. The CDR3 is CSARGVGWGYEQYF. As DNA, the CDR3 is TGCAGTGCTAGAGGAGTTGGGTGGGGGTACGAGCAGTACTTC.

This clonotype was observed a few times. This sequence joins TRBV7-9 and TRBJ1-2; 10 nucleotides match TRBD1. The CDR3 sequence is 15 residues long. CDR1 is SEHNR, CDR2 FQNEAQ, per germline (reference sequence). The ends lost 3 bases at V and 3 bases at J; junction bases unmatched: 4. CDR3 region: CASSFDRGLDYGYTF. The DNA of the CDR3 is TGTGCCAGCAGCTTCGACAGGGGGCTTGACTATGGCTACACCTTC. The complete variable domain, with remaining parts taken from reference TRBV7-9 and TRBJ1-2, reads DTGVSQNPRHKITKRGQNVTFRCDPISEHNRLYWYRQTLGQGPEFLTYFQNEAQLEKSRLLSDRFSAERPKGSFSTLEIQRTEQGDSAMYLCASSFDRGLDYGYTFGSGTRLTVV.

This sequence joins TRBV7-9 and TRBJ2-7; D is possibly TRBD2 (6 bases). The CDR3 has 14 residues. The germline V gene encodes CDR1 SEHNR and CDR2 FQNEAQ (reference sequence). Trimming left V 5 bases short and J 4 bases short, with 15 bases between. This CDR3 reads CASSASGSKYEQYF. The CDR3 coding sequence is TGTGCCAGCAGCGCCAGCGGGTCTAAGTACGAGCAGTACTTC.

V gene TRBV7-6 combines with J gene TRBJ2-5; D may be TRBD1 (5 bases). From germline, CDR1 is SGHVS and CDR2 FNYEAQ. Trimming removed 5 bases at V and 6 bases at J, with 16 bases between. The CDR3 covers 14 residues. The CDR3 loop reads CASSARQLRQTQYF. Written as DNA, the CDR3 is TGTGCCAGCAGCGCCCGACAGCTGAGGCAGACCCAGTACTTC.

About this clonotype: This is likely a read error, given that the CDR3 carries no conserved phenylalanine or tryptophan at its end. The chain combines TRBV5-1 with TRBJ2-1; no firm D call. Germline V gene sequence: CDR1 SGHRS, CDR2 YFSETQ. The germline V and J ends were trimmed by 0 bases and 3 bases, with 7 bases remaining between them. The CDR3 is 14 amino acids. CDR3 region: CASSLAQIYNEQFI. In DNA form, the CDR3 reads TGCGCCAGCAGCTTGGCCCAGATCTACAATGAGCAGTTCATC.